These 12 T cell receptor beta chains were sequenced from one sample in a study of a mutant IDH1 vaccine in newly diagnosed glioma. These receptors' targets are unknown. Described time point: week 35, safety follow-up. Doses consisted of 300 ug of mutant IDH1 20-mer peptide each, paired with topical imiquimod. The data were produced by immunoSEQ multiplex PCR, yet TCRdb's version contains in-frame clones alone and is incomplete. In the table there are tens of thousands of clones, 60% to 85% of which are singletons. Sequences were derived from PBMCs, sampled from a glioma patient whose treatment included an IDH1 peptide vaccine. Source of these receptors: a man between 40 and 49 years old with glioma.

The chain uses TRBV11-2 and TRBJ2-5, with 11 bases fitting TRBD2. This CDR3 has 16 amino acids. The germline V gene encodes CDR1 SGHAT and CDR2 FQNNGV. J gave up 5 bases and V 1 base, and 6 bases lay outside the gene matches. CDR3 DNA sequence: TGTGCCAGCAGCTTAGGGGGACTAGCGGCCCTGGAGACCCAGTACTTC. It codes for CASSLGGLAALETQYF.

This clone was recorded a few times. V gene TRBV5-4 combines with J gene TRBJ2-5, with 8 bases aligning to TRBD2. There are 15 residues in the CDR3. The ends lost 3 bases at V and 5 bases at J; junction bases unmatched: 9. Germline loops: CDR1 SGHNT, CDR2 YYREEE (reference sequence). In DNA, the CDR3 is TGTGCCAGCAGCTCCAGAGTAGCGGGAAGGGAGACCCAGTACTTC. Translated: CASSSRVAGRETQYF.

The CDR3 coding sequence is TGTGCCAGCATCTCGAGGGGGTACGACTATGGCTACACCTTC. Its translation is CASISRGYDYGYTF. The V gene is TRBV13, the J gene TRBJ1-2; possible D gene TRBD1, 6 bases. The CDR3 covers 14 residues. V lost 7 bases and J 3 bases, leaving 15 bases between the germline ends. Per the germline V gene, CDR1 is PRHDT and CDR2 is FYEKMQ (reference sequence).

This clone was observed a few times. V usage is TRBV4-3 and J usage is TRBJ1-2, with D unclear. With 6 bases removed from V and 2 bases from J, the gap between germline ends came to 10 bases. Per the germline V gene, CDR1 is LGHNA and CDR2 is YSLEER. The CDR3 is 13 amino acids. The CDR3 sequence: CASRGMGNYGYTF. CDR3 nucleotide sequence: TGCGCCAGCAGGGGGATGGGAAACTATGGCTACACCTTC.

This chain connects TRBV6-5 to TRBJ1-2; possible D gene TRBD1, 5 bases. This CDR3 spans 13 amino acids. V was trimmed by 6 bases and J by 8 bases, leaving 16 bases between them. CDR1 and CDR2 (germline): MNHEY, SVGAGI. CDR3 region: CASSPRSGRGYTF. The DNA of the CDR3 is TGTGCCAGCAGCCCCCGTTCGGGGCGAGGCTACACCTTC.

The gene calls are TRBV4-2 and TRBJ2-5; the D is unclear. V lost 1 base, J lost 2 bases, and 14 bases lay in between. The CDR3 loop spans 16 amino acids. The germline CDR1 and CDR2 sequences are LGHNA and YNFKEQ. CDR3 sequence (DNA): TGTGCCAGCAGCCAAGGGAAGTGGGCAACTCAAGAGACCCAGTACTTC. Its protein product is CASSQGKWATQETQYF.

In its sample, this clone was seen once. This rearrangement joins TRBV7-7 to TRBJ2-5, with unresolved D. Looked up from germline, CDR1 is SSHAT and CDR2 is FNYEAQ (reference sequence). The V and J ends lost 5 bases and 5 bases respectively, with 12 bases between them. CDR3 length: 13 amino acids. The DNA for the CDR3 is TGTGCCAGCAGCCCCCCCTCCCAGGAGACCCAGTACTTC. Protein sequence: CASSPPSQETQYF.

The chain carries TRBV4-3 and TRBJ2-3; 12 nucleotides line up with TRBD2. Germline V lookup: CDR1 LGHNA, CDR2 YSLEER. V lost 0 bases to trimming and J lost 2 bases; unmatched junction nucleotides: 6. CDR3 length equals 18 residues. CDR3 in amino acids: CASSQDQASGRATDTQYF. The CDR3 region has the DNA TGCGCCAGCAGCCAAGATCAGGCTAGCGGGAGGGCCACAGATACGCAGTATTTT.

This chain links TRBV6-1 with TRBJ2-1; 9 bases fit TRBD2. The J segment lost 6 bases and the V segment lost 5 bases, leaving 5 bases of the junction unmatched. The CDR3 is 14 residues long. Germline V lookup: CDR1 MNHNS, CDR2 SASEGT. CDR3 in amino acids: CASSRVAGANEQFF. The CDR3 DNA sequence: TGTGCCAGCAGTAGGGTAGCGGGGGCCAATGAGCAGTTCTTC.

The V gene is TRBV2, the J gene TRBJ2-7; D gene ambiguous. Trimming took 8 bases from V and 1 from J, leaving 18 bases between them. The CDR3 length is 15 residues. Looked up from germline, CDR1 is SNHLY and CDR2 is FYNNEI. The CDR3 DNA follows: TGTGCCAGCCGAGGCGGCTCTCAATATTCCTACGAGCAGTACTTC. Encoded protein: CASRGGSQYSYEQYF.

A single count supports this clone. The chain uses TRBV28 and TRBJ2-7; 8 positions agree with TRBD1. Germline trimming cut 4 bases from V and 7 bases from J; bases unmatched to any gene: 12. Per germline, CDR1 MDHEN and CDR2 SYDVKM. The CDR3 has 15 residues. CDR3 DNA: TGTGCCAGCAGTTCACACACGCAGGGGGCGCGTGAGCAGTACGTC. Translated: CASSSHTQGAREQYV.

The J gene is TRBJ2-1, the V gene TRBV7-9; TRBD2 agrees at 9 bases. The CDR3 sequence is 15 residues long. Germline V gene lookup returns CDR1 SEHNR and CDR2 FQNEAQ (reference sequence). V lost 5 bases, J lost 5 bases, and 7 bases stayed unmatched. The CDR3 spells CASSDSLAGNNEQFF. The CDR3 DNA reads as TGTGCCAGCAGCGACAGTCTAGCGGGGAACAATGAGCAGTTCTTC. Variable domain in full (rest from reference TRBV7-9 and TRBJ2-1): DTGVSQNPRHKITKRGQNVTFRCDPISEHNRLYWYRQTLGQGPEFLTYFQNEAQLEKSRLLSDRFSAERPKGSFSTLEIQRTEQGDSAMYLCASSDSLAGNNEQFFGPGTRLTVL.